This is a list of T cell receptor beta chains from one sample in a study of T cell responses to AZD1222 COVID-19 vaccine. Assay used: immunoSEQ multiplex PCR; TCRdb lists only in-frame clones, some missing. The profile shows some 130,000 clones, around 90% of them singletons. Sequencing was performed on peripheral blood, taken on day 0 of AZD1222 vaccination. The origin of the receptors is an adult in good health. Both conserved end residues are part of each CDR3. The D gene is left open where the match is weak. Clone size, where shown, is once, few, many, or a class for clones that have expanded.

size	V	J	D	CDR3	DNA
-	TRBV27	TRBJ1-4	TRBD1	CASSLGQGSEKLFF	TGTGCCAGCAGTTTAGGACAGGGTTCTGAAAAACTGTTTTTT
-	TRBV5-1	TRBJ2-1	TRBD2	CASSLGLAGNNEQFF	TGCGCCAGCAGCTTGGGACTAGCGGGGAACAATGAGCAGTTCTTC
-	TRBV15	TRBJ2-7	-	CATSRGRGYEQYF	TGTGCCACCAGCAGAGGGAGAGGTTACGAGCAGTACTTC
-	TRBV11-2	TRBJ1-1	TRBD1	CASSFGQGGETEAFF	TGTGCCAGCAGCTTTGGACAGGGAGGGGAGACTGAAGCTTTCTTT
-	TRBV19	TRBJ1-5	-	CASSIQGSHNQPQHF	TGTGCCAGTAGTATACAGGGCAGCCACAATCAGCCCCAGCATTTT
-	TRBV3-1/TRBV3-2	TRBJ1-5	-	CASSLGHPYSNQPQHF	TGTGCCAGCAGCCTTGGACACCCTTATAGCAATCAGCCCCAGCATTTT
-	TRBV19	TRBJ2-2	-	CASGPLAGELFF	TGTGCCTCGGGACCCCTGGCGGGGGAGCTGTTTTTT
-	TRBV5-5	TRBJ2-5	TRBD2	CASSNGLAGGTQETQYF	TGTGCCAGCAGTAACGGACTAGCGGGAGGGACCCAAGAGACCCAGTACTTC
-	TRBV4-2	TRBJ2-7	-	CASSHRLDSYEQYF	TGTGCCAGCAGCCACCGACTAGACAGCTACGAGCAGTACTTC
once	TRBV2	TRBJ1-1	-	CASSRQDVGEAFF	TGTGCCAGCAGTAGACAGGATGTTGGCGAAGCTTTCTTT
-	TRBV12-3/TRBV12-4	TRBJ1-5	-	CASSLGVNQPQHF	TGTGCCAGCAGTTTAGGGGTAAATCAGCCCCAGCATTTT
-	TRBV27	TRBJ1-6	-	CASSLFRSYNSPLHF	TGTGCCAGCAGTTTATTTCGTTCCTATAATTCACCCCTCCACTTT
once	TRBV10-3	TRBJ1-5	TRBD1	CAISRETGVQPQHF	TGTGCCATCAGCCGAGAAACAGGGGTTCAGCCCCAGCATTTT
-	TRBV18	TRBJ1-2	TRBD1	CASSPTMDRGHGYTF	TGTGCCAGCTCACCCACTATGGACAGGGGGCATGGCTACACCTTC
-	TRBV14	TRBJ2-3	TRBD2	CASSPAGRLAGDYTDTQYF	TGTGCCAGCAGCCCTGCGGGGCGACTAGCGGGGGATTACACAGATACGCAGTATTTT
-	TRBV9	TRBJ2-5	TRBD2	CASSFTSGGETQYF	TGTGCCAGCAGCTTCACTAGCGGAGGGGAGACCCAGTACTTC
many	TRBV4-1	TRBJ2-2	TRBD2	CASRLAVNTGELFF	TGCGCCAGCAGACTAGCGGTAAACACCGGGGAGCTGTTTTTT
-	TRBV27	TRBJ2-7	-	CASSVLQGLEQYF	TGTGCCAGCAGTGTCCTGCAGGGCCTCGAGCAGTACTTC
-	TRBV5-8	TRBJ2-4	TRBD2	CASSSLAGVQYF	TGTGCCAGCAGCTCACTAGCGGGGGTTCAGTACTTC
-	TRBV6-5	TRBJ1-5	-	CASSLRRAVDQPQHF	TGTGCCAGCAGCCTTAGGAGGGCAGTCGATCAGCCCCAGCATTTT
-	TRBV6-2/TRBV6-3	TRBJ2-7	TRBD1	CASSGQGLSEQYF	TGTGCCAGCAGTGGACAGGGGCTTTCGGAGCAGTACTTC
-	TRBV27	TRBJ2-1	TRBD2	CASSPQLAGGPDEQFF	TGTGCCAGCAGTCCGCAACTAGCGGGAGGGCCGGATGAGCAGTTCTTC
-	TRBV10-1	TRBJ2-3	TRBD2	CASSGGEGYPTTPPQYF	TGCGCCAGCAGTGGAGGGGAGGGCTACCCTACTACACCTCCGCAGTATTTT
-	TRBV30	TRBJ2-2	-	CAWKKGTGELFF	TGTGCCTGGAAAAAGGGGACCGGGGAGCTGTTTTTT
-	TRBV7-9	TRBJ1-5	-	CASSSSYQPQHF	TGTGCCAGCAGCTCCTCCTATCAGCCCCAGCATTTT
-	TRBV6-5	TRBJ1-6	-	CASGRAEAPLHF	TGTGCCAGCGGGAGGGCGGAGGCACCCCTCCACTTT
-	TRBV3-1/TRBV3-2	TRBJ1-1	-	CASSQEGVNTEAFF	TGTGCCAGCAGCCAAGAGGGGGTGAACACTGAAGCTTTCTTT
many	TRBV2	TRBJ2-1	TRBD1	CASSLGQDNEQFF	TGTGCCAGCAGCCTCGGACAGGACAATGAGCAGTTCTTC
-	TRBV5-1	TRBJ1-2	-	CASSLEGDYYGYTF	TGCGCCAGCAGCTTGGAGGGGGACTACTATGGCTACACCTTC
-	TRBV19	TRBJ1-1	TRBD1	CASSTDRGGTEAFF	TGTGCCAGTAGTACGGACAGGGGAGGCACTGAAGCTTTCTTT
-	TRBV12-3/TRBV12-4	TRBJ1-5	-	CASSLGSQPQHF	TGTGCCAGCAGTTTGGGTTCTCAGCCCCAGCATTTT
-	TRBV7-9	TRBJ1-1	-	CASSFEGLMNTEAFF	TGTGCCAGCAGCTTCGAGGGACTGATGAACACTGAAGCTTTCTTT
-	TRBV5-1	TRBJ2-5	TRBD2	CASSSAGGGETQYF	TGCGCCAGCAGCTCCGCGGGAGGGGGTGAGACCCAGTACTTC
-	TRBV3-1/TRBV3-2	TRBJ1-2	-	CASSQGGVNYGYTF	TGTGCCAGCAGCCAAGGTGGGGTTAACTATGGCTACACCTTC
-	TRBV7-3	TRBJ2-3	-	CASSRRGSSSTDTQYF	TGTGCCAGCAGTCGCCGGGGGTCCTCTAGCACAGATACGCAGTATTTT
-	TRBV7-3	TRBJ2-1	TRBD2	CASSRQTTSGADQFF	TGTGCCAGCAGCCGACAAACCACAAGCGGGGCAGATCAGTTCTTC
-	TRBV5-1	TRBJ1-4	-	CASSLAGGQEKLFF	TGCGCCAGCAGCTTGGCCGGCGGACAAGAAAAACTGTTTTTT
-	TRBV5-8	TRBJ1-1	-	CASSFRLNTEAFF	TGTGCCAGCAGCTTCCGATTGAACACTGAAGCTTTCTTT
-	TRBV10-3	TRBJ1-1	-	CAIGRQMNTEAFF	TGTGCCATCGGCAGACAGATGAACACTGAAGCTTTCTTT
-	TRBV27	TRBJ1-2	-	CASSTGWRYGYTF	TGTGCCAGCAGTACAGGGTGGAGGTATGGCTACACCTTC
-	TRBV6-1	TRBJ2-1	-	CASSEPAGSTYNEQFF	TGTGCCAGCAGTGAACCGGCAGGGTCGACCTACAATGAGCAGTTCTTC
-	TRBV28	TRBJ2-7	-	CASSLFRDSSYEQYF	TGTGCCAGCAGTTTATTTCGGGACTCTTCCTACGAGCAGTACTTC
-	TRBV6-5	TRBJ1-5	-	CASSQGALSQPQHF	TGTGCCAGCAGCCAAGGGGCCCTAAGTCAGCCCCAGCATTTT